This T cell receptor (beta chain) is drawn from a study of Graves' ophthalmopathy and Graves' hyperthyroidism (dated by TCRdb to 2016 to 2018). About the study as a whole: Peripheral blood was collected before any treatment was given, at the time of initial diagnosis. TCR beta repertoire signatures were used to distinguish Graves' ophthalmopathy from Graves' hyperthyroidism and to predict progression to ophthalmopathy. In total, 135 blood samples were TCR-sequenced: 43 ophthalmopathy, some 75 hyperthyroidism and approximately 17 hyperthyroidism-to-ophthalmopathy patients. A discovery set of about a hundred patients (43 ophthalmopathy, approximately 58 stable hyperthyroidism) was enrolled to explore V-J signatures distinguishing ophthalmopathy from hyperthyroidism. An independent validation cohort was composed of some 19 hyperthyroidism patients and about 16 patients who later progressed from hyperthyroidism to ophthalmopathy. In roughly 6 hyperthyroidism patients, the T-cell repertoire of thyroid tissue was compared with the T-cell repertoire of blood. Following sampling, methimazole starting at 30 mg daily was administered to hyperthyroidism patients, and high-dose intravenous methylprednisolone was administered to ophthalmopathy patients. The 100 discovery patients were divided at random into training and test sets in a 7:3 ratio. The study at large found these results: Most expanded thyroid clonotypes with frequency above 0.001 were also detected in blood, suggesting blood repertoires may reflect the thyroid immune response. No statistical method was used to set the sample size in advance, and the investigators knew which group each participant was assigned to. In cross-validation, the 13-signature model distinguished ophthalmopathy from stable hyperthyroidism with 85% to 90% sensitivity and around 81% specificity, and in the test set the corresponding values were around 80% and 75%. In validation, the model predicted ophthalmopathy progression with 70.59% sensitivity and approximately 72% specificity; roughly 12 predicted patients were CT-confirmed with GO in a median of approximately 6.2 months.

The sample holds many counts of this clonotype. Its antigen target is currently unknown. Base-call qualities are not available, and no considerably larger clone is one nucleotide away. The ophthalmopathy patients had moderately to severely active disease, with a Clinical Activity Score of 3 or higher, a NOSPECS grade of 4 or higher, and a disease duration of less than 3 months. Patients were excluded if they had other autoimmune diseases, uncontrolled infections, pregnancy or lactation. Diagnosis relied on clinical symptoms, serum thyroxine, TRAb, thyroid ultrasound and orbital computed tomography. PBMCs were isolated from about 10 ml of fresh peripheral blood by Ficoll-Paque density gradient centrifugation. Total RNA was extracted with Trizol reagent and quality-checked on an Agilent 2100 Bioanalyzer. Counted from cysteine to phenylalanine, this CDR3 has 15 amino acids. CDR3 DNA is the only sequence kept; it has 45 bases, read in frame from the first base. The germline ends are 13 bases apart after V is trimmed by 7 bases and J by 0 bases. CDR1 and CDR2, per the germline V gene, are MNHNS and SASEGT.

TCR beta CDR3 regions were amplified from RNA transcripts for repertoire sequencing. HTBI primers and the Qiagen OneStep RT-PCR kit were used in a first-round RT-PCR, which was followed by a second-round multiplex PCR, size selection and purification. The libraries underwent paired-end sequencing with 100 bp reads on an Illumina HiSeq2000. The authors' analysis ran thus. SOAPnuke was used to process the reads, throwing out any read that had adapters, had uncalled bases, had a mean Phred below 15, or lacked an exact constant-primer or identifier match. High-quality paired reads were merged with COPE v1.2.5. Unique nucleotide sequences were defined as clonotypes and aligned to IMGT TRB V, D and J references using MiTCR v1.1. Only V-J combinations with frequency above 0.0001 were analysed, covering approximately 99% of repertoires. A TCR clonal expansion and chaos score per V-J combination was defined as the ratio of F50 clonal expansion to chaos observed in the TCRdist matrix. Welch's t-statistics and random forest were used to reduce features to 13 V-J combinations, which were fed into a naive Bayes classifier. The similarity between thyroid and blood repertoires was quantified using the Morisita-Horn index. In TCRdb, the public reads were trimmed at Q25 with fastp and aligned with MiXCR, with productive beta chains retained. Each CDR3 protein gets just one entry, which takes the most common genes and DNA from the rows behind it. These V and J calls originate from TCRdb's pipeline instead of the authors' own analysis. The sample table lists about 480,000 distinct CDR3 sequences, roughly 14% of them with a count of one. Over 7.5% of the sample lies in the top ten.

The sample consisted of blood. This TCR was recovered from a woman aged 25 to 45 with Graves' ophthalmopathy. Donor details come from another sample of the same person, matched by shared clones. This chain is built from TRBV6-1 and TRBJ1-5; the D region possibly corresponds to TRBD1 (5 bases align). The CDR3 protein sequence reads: CASNLRGFSNQPQHF. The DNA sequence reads TGTGCCAGCAATCTTAGGGGATTTAGCAATCAGCCCCAGCATTTT.